This T cell receptor (beta chain) was found in a study of T cell clonotyping in hematopoietic cell transplantation. The CDR3 extends over 15 amino acids. V lost 6 bases to trimming and J lost 2 bases; unmatched junction nucleotides: 9. CDR1 LNHDA and CDR2 SQIVND come from the germline V gene (reference sequence). Whole-study findings and limits: Without cell sorting, CD4 versus CD8 contributions remain unresolved. At the given depth, recipient repertoires were over 97% de novo clonotypes.

As concerns this clone: Its antigen is as yet unknown.

Using immunoSEQ multiplex PCR, the repertoire was profiled, and TCRdb retains in-frame clones only, with some absent. The data hold 1,500 to 2,000 clones, with approximately 80% observed a single time. This TCR derives from a male patient between 60 and 69 years old who had an allogeneic stem cell transplant, so the T cells may come from the graft donor. Some clones in this sample may be carry-over from other donors' samples. The sample here was PBMCs, taken 30 days after allogeneic stem cell transplant. The rearrangement links TRBV19 to TRBJ2-7, with TRBD1 identical over 8 bases. CDR3 nucleotide sequence: TGTGCCAGTAGGGCCGGGACAGGAGCTACCTACGAGCAGTACTTC. It yields the protein CASRAGTGATYEQYF.